These T cell receptor beta chains were read from a single sample in a study of T cell responses to AZD1222 COVID-19 vaccine. The repertoire was sequenced with immunoSEQ multiplex PCR; TCRdb's copy has only in-frame clones and lacks some. This table holds over 150,000 clones, roughly 87% found once. This sample comprised peripheral blood, obtained on day 0 of AZD1222 vaccination. The source is an adult in good health. Both conserved end residues are part of each CDR3. A D gene is named only where the DNA matches it firmly. Rows give clone size only sometimes, using once, few, many, or a class for an expanded clone.

NA	TRBV10-2	TRBJ1-2	NA	TGCGCCAGCAGTGTTAACCGTGCGGGACCGACTAACTATGGCTACACCTTC	CASSVNRAGPTNYGYTF
NA	TRBV18	TRBJ2-2	TRBD2	TGTGCCAGCTCAGGACTAGCGGGATCGAACACCGGGGAGCTGTTTTTT	CASSGLAGSNTGELFF
few	TRBV19	TRBJ1-3	NA	TGTGCCAGTAAATACGAGAGCTCTGGAAACACCATATATTTT	CASKYESSGNTIYF
NA	TRBV28	TRBJ2-3	NA	TGTGCCAGCAGTTTGGGTCAGGGCACCACAGATACGCAGTATTTT	CASSLGQGTTDTQYF
NA	TRBV12-3/TRBV12-4	TRBJ2-3	NA	TGTGCCAGCAGTGGGTTTAGCACAGATACGCAGTATTTT	CASSGFSTDTQYF
NA	TRBV6-1	TRBJ2-7	NA	TGTGCCAGCAGTGAAGAGGCTAGCAGCTACGAGCAGTACTTC	CASSEEASSYEQYF
NA	TRBV9	TRBJ2-7	NA	TGTGCCAGCAGCGTAGCCCCGCCGGGAAGAACAACTACGTCGGAGCAGTACTTC	CASSVAPPGRTTTSEQYF
NA	TRBV6-2/TRBV6-3	TRBJ2-2	NA	TGTGCCAGCAGTGACGTCATGAACACCGGGGAGCTGTTTTTT	CASSDVMNTGELFF
NA	TRBV5-1	TRBJ2-5	NA	TGCGCCAGCAGCTTGGCCTTGGTGTCGGGAAAAGAGACCCAGTACTTC	CASSLALVSGKETQYF
NA	TRBV10-3	TRBJ2-6	TRBD2	TGTGCCATCAGGAGGGGGACTAGCGGGGGAATAATCTCTGGGGCCAACGTCCTGACTTTC	CAIRRGTSGGIISGANVLTF
NA	TRBV2	TRBJ1-1	NA	TGTGCCAGCAGACCCAGGGGGAACACTGAAGCTTTCTTT	CASRPRGNTEAFF
NA	TRBV3-1/TRBV3-2	TRBJ1-4	NA	TGTGCCAGCAGCCAGAACACCCCGGGTGAAAAACTGTTTTTT	CASSQNTPGEKLFF
NA	TRBV29-1	TRBJ1-1	NA	TGCAGCGTTGCTCAGGTGGGGACTGAAGCTTTCTTT	CSVAQVGTEAFF
NA	TRBV30	TRBJ2-7	NA	TGTGCCTGGAGTCAGGGGCACGAGCAGTACTTC	CAWSQGHEQYF
NA	TRBV19	TRBJ1-5	NA	TGTGCCAGTCTTTCCGGGCAGGGCCGACAGCCCCAGCATTTT	CASLSGQGRQPQHF
NA	TRBV27	TRBJ1-2	NA	TGTGCCAGCAGTTTTAACAGCGTGAGCCCTCTGGGCTACACCTTC	CASSFNSVSPLGYTF
once	TRBV5-1	TRBJ2-3	NA	TGCGCCAGCCGACCCGGGGGTGGGGCGACAGATACGCAGTATTTT	CASRPGGGATDTQYF
once	TRBV23-1	TRBJ2-1	TRBD1	TGCGCCAGCAGTCAACCCCTAGGGACAGACTCCTACAATGAGCAGTTCTTC	CASSQPLGTDSYNEQFF
few	TRBV11-2	TRBJ1-4	NA	TGTGCCAGCAGCTTAGGGCTGAGACGGAGTAATGAAAAACTGTTTTTT	CASSLGLRRSNEKLFF
once	TRBV18	TRBJ1-4	TRBD1	TGTGCCAGCTCACCTCTTACCGGGACAGGGGTCGAAAAACTGTTTTTT	CASSPLTGTGVEKLFF
NA	TRBV5-1	TRBJ2-3	NA	TGCGCCAGCAGCTTGGGCAGGGCAGATACGCAGTATTTT	CASSLGRADTQYF
NA	TRBV5-6	TRBJ2-5	TRBD1	TGTGCCAGCAGCACGACAGGGGTAGAGACCCAGTACTTC	CASSTTGVETQYF
NA	TRBV5-4	TRBJ1-3	NA	TGTGCCAGCAGCTTGGGCAGCTGGAGCTCTGGAAACACCATATATTTT	CASSLGSWSSGNTIYF
NA	TRBV11-2	TRBJ2-1	NA	TGTGCCAGCAGCCCTGGGGTGCGGTCCCACGATGAGCAGTTCTTC	CASSPGVRSHDEQFF
few	TRBV3-1/TRBV3-2	TRBJ2-3	TRBD1	TGTGCCAGCAGGGACAGGGTGTTAACAGATACGCAGTATTTT	CASRDRVLTDTQYF
NA	TRBV2	TRBJ2-7	NA	TGTGCCAGCAGGGCCGACGGGAGCTACGAGCAGTACTTC	CASRADGSYEQYF
NA	TRBV3-1/TRBV3-2	TRBJ1-6	NA	TGTGCCAGCAGCCAAGGACGGGGGAATTCACCCCTCCACTTT	CASSQGRGNSPLHF
NA	TRBV27	TRBJ1-5	TRBD1	TGTGCCAGCAGCCGACCGGGACAGGGTACTCAGCCCCAGCATTTT	CASSRPGQGTQPQHF
NA	TRBV6-5	TRBJ1-1	TRBD1	TGTGCCAGCAGCCACAAGACAGGGGGACACACTGAAGCTTTCTTT	CASSHKTGGHTEAFF
few	TRBV30	TRBJ2-7	NA	TGTGCCTGGAGTGTAATCGGGGCGACGCAGTACTTC	CAWSVIGATQYF
NA	TRBV11-3	TRBJ1-1	TRBD1	TGTGCCAGCAGCCGGGGACAGGGATACACTGAAGCTTTCTTT	CASSRGQGYTEAFF
NA	TRBV5-4	TRBJ2-7	TRBD2	TGTGCCAGCAGCTTGGGTAGCGGGAGGCTGACCTACGAGCAGTACTTC	CASSLGSGRLTYEQYF
NA	TRBV29-1	TRBJ2-7	TRBD1	TGCAGCGTTGAATTCCGGGACAGAGCCTACGAGCAGTACTTC	CSVEFRDRAYEQYF
NA	TRBV3-1/TRBV3-2	TRBJ1-4	TRBD1	TGTGCCAGCAGCCAAGGGACAGGGGGAGAAAAACTGTTTTTT	CASSQGTGGEKLFF
NA	TRBV27	TRBJ1-4	NA	TGTGCCAGCAGTTGGGGGCGAAATGAAAAACTGTTTTTT	CASSWGRNEKLFF
NA	TRBV30	TRBJ1-6	NA	TGTGCCTGGAGTTACACTAATTCACCCCTCCACTTT	CAWSYTNSPLHF
NA	TRBV6-5	TRBJ1-6	NA	TGTGCCAGCAGTTATGCAGGGAGAGATAATTCACCCCTCCACTTT	CASSYAGRDNSPLHF
once	TRBV3-1/TRBV3-2	TRBJ1-2	NA	TGTGCCAGCAGCCTCCGGCTAAAGGTTAACTATGGCTACACCTTC	CASSLRLKVNYGYTF
NA	TRBV15	TRBJ1-5	TRBD1	TGTGCCACCTTTGGGGGACAGTTCCAGAAAAATAGCAATCAGCCCCAGCATTTT	CATFGGQFQKNSNQPQHF
NA	TRBV7-6	TRBJ1-1	TRBD1	TGTGCCAGCAGCCAGGAAGGACAGGGGGCTGAAGCTTTCTTT	CASSQEGQGAEAFF
NA	TRBV19	TRBJ2-1	TRBD2	TGTGCCAGTACCAATCAGGCTAGCGGGACCTACAATGAGCAGTTCTTC	CASTNQASGTYNEQFF
NA	TRBV6-4	TRBJ2-1	TRBD2	TGTGCCAGCAGTGACTCGACTAGCGGAACATACAATGAGCAGTTCTTC	CASSDSTSGTYNEQFF
few	TRBV5-1	TRBJ2-3	NA	TGCGCCAGCAGCTTAACCCGGGGCGGGAAAAATACGCAGTATTTT	CASSLTRGGKNTQYF